These T cell receptor beta chains were read from a single sample in a study of OX40 agonist ivuxolimab in advanced cancers. Sequenced by immunoSEQ multiplex PCR; TCRdb stores in-frame clones only, minus some. The table records roughly 55,000 clones, approximately 80% of them present only once. Source: CD4+ or CD8+ T cells sorted from blood, taken in a trial of the OX40 agonist ivuxolimab. These receptors were obtained from an adult with an advanced solid tumor such as melanoma, head and neck, liver or kidney cancer. CDR3s include the opening cysteine and the closing phenylalanine or tryptophan.

V gene	CDR3 protein
TRBV11-3	CASSPFGTGELFF
TRBV7-2	CASSFNQETQYF
TRBV11-3	CASSPGLGGYNEQFF
TRBV10-3	CAIKTGDHYNEQFF
TRBV19	CASRIEGAGNQPQHF
TRBV5-1	CASSRSYNEQFF
TRBV10-3	CAITRQGSTEAFF
TRBV6-1	CASRSGPHTEAFF
TRBV5-6	CASSLGFGYTF
TRBV15	CATSRDISGLTDTQYF
TRBV27	CASRGWGGIMNTEAFF
TRBV5-1	CASSPLRTQDTQYF